Presented here are 27 T cell receptor beta chains from one specimen sequenced in a study of CD8 T cells in Susac syndrome. After extraction with the RNeasy kit, 0.5 to 1 ug of the RNA was reverse transcribed using random hexamers. TCRdb reprocessed the immunoSEQ multiplex PCR reads via MiXCR and lists one record per CDR3 protein. The sample has some 200,000 distinct CDR3 sequences; approximately 95% are singletons. Sequencing was done on a sample of CD8+ T cells from PBMCs. These receptors were obtained from a human donor with Susac syndrome.

The chain links TRBV11-3 to TRBJ2-1, with D unresolved. Looked up from germline, CDR1 is SGHNT and CDR2 is YENEEA. Trimming cost V 1 base and J 6 bases, with 4 bases left between them. This CDR3 comprises 12 residues. CDR3 in amino acids: CASSLGPNEQFF. CDR3 DNA sequence: TGTGCCAGCAGCTTAGGTCCCAATGAGCAGTTCTTC.

The chain has TRBV20-1 and TRBJ2-6, with D tentatively TRBD1 (6 bases). The CDR3 covers 16 residues. Germline CDR1 reads DFQATT; CDR2 reads SNEGSKA (reference sequence). Trimming took off 2 bases at V and 4 bases at J, with 15 bases between the two ends. The CDR3 bases are TGCAGTGCTAGACCCGAAAGGACAGAAGGGGCCAACGTCCTGACTTTC. This encodes CSARPERTEGANVLTF.

The rearrangement joins TRBV30 to TRBJ1-5; D is perhaps TRBD1 (6 bases). This CDR3 has 12 amino acids. Trimming took 3 bases from V and 9 from J, leaving 12 bases between them. CDR1 is GTSNPN and CDR2 is SVGIG in the germline V gene (reference sequence). In DNA, the CDR3 is TGTGCCTGGAGCCTAGGGACATCGCCCCAGCATTTT. Amino acid sequence: CAWSLGTSPQHF.

V and J are TRBV7-3 and TRBJ2-1, with 7 bases matching TRBD2. In germline, CDR1 is SGHTA, CDR2 FQGTGA. This CDR3 has 16 amino acids. Trimming at V came to 5 bases and at J to 1 base, leaving 8 bases not matched to a gene. The chain's CDR3 is CASSPTGTNSYNEQFF. In DNA, the CDR3 is TGTGCCAGCAGCCCAACGGGGACTAATTCCTACAATGAGCAGTTCTTC.

The chain links TRBV7-9 to TRBJ2-7, with 7 nucleotides matching TRBD2. J lost 7 bases, V lost 4 bases, and 13 bases had no gene match. The CDR3 is 15 amino acids. Germline lookup yields CDR1 SEHNR and CDR2 FQNEAQ (reference sequence). The CDR3 here is CASSSSERGTREQYF. The DNA of the CDR3 is TGTGCCAGCAGCTCATCAGAGCGGGGTACAAGGGAGCAGTACTTC.

The chain couples TRBV20-1 to TRBJ1-1; D unresolved. Germline V gene sequence: CDR1 DFQATT, CDR2 SNEGSKA (reference sequence). Trimming removed 1 base from V and 0 bases from J, with 6 bases in between. The CDR3 runs 13 residues. The CDR3 sequence is CSARVTMNTEAFF. CDR3 sequence (DNA): TGCAGTGCTAGAGTAACCATGAACACTGAAGCTTTCTTT.

V usage is TRBV15 and J usage is TRBJ1-1; the match to TRBD1 covers 7 bases. The germline CDR1 and CDR2 sequences are LNHNV and YYDKDF (reference sequence). The V and J ends lost 3 bases and 7 bases, in that order; junction bases with no gene match: 5. The CDR3 sequence is 13 residues long. The CDR3 region is CATSSYRDSEAFF. The CDR3 DNA reads as TGTGCCACCAGCAGCTATCGGGACAGTGAAGCTTTCTTT.

This clonotype came up a few times. The V and J genes are TRBV6-5 and TRBJ1-2; D perhaps matches TRBD1 (5 bases). Germline values: CDR1 MNHEY, CDR2 SVGAGI. Trimming pared 0 bases from V and 5 bases from J, leaving 13 bases between. The CDR3 contains 15 residues. The CDR3 DNA follows: TGTGCCAGCAGTTACTCCTCCGGGACCGAGTATGGCTACACCTTC. It is translated as CASSYSSGTEYGYTF.

This clonotype was seen only once. The chain combines TRBV29-1 with TRBJ1-2; TRBD1 agrees at 7 bases. The CDR3 covers 15 residues. CDR1 and CDR2 from the germline V gene are SQVTM and ANQGSEA. The V segment lost 0 bases and the J segment 6 bases; nucleotides outside the gene matches: 10. The DNA for the CDR3 is TGCAGCGTTGAAGAATCCCTTCCGACAGGGCATGGCTACACCTTC. This encodes CSVEESLPTGHGYTF.

This clonotype was counted a few times. The V call is TRBV28, the J call TRBJ2-7; no clear D. The CDR3 consists of 12 residues. V was trimmed by 5 bases and J by 1 base, leaving 6 bases between them. Per the germline V gene, CDR1 is MDHEN and CDR2 is SYDVKM. The CDR3 coding sequence is TGTGCCAGCAGTCAGGTGTCCTACGAGCAGTACTTC. It yields the protein CASSQVSYEQYF.

The chain uses TRBV13 and TRBJ2-7; D is ambiguous. Germline V lookup: CDR1 PRHDT, CDR2 FYEKMQ (reference sequence). The CDR3 is 12 residues long. The V end was cut by 5 bases, the J end by 3 bases, with 8 bases between. As DNA, the CDR3 is TGTGCCAGCAGCAACCAATTCTACGAGCAGTACTTC. Protein sequence: CASSNQFYEQYF.

The V call is TRBV30, the J call TRBJ2-7, with 11 bases fitting TRBD2. The germline V gene encodes CDR1 GTSNPN and CDR2 SVGIG (reference sequence). J lost 7 bases, V lost 8 bases, and 13 bases had no gene match. This CDR3 is 14 amino acids long. The CDR3 sequence is CAGGIAGGPFEQYF. CDR3 bases: TGTGCCGGAGGGATAGCGGGGGGGCCATTTGAGCAGTACTTC.

The J gene is TRBJ1-1, the V gene TRBV29-1; no definite D call. In germline, CDR1 is SQVTM, CDR2 ANQGSEA. There are 12 residues in the CDR3. Trimming took 4 bases from V and 1 from J, leaving 7 bases between them. The CDR3 DNA sequence: TGCAGCGTTGTTTGGGGGAACACTGAAGCTTTCTTT. Residues: CSVVWGNTEAFF.

J is TRBJ1-2 and V is TRBV6-5; D is undetermined. V shed 6 bases and J shed 7 bases, with 15 bases lying between them. Germline V gene data show CDR1 as MNHEY and CDR2 as SVGAGI. The CDR3 consists of 13 residues. The CDR3 region is CASSLRNRGGYTF. The DNA of the CDR3 is TGTGCCAGCAGCCTAAGGAACCGGGGTGGCTACACCTTC.

The chain employs TRBV27 and TRBJ1-4; 7 positions match TRBD1. CDR1 is MNHEY and CDR2 is SMNVEV in the germline V gene (reference sequence). With V trimmed by 5 bases and J by 5 bases, 8 bases remained unmatched. The CDR3 contains 15 residues. CDR3 DNA sequence: TGTGCCAGCAGTCCTGCAGGGGGAGGGAATGAAAAACTGTTTTTT. This sequence encodes CASSPAGGGNEKLFF. The variable domain in full, completed from reference TRBV27 and TRBJ1-4, reads EAQVTQNPRYLITVTGKKLTVTCSQNMNHEYMSWYRQDPGLGLRQIYYSMNVEVTDKGDVPEGYKVSRKEKRNFPLILESPSPNQTSLYFCASSPAGGGNEKLFFGSGTQLSVL.

The V gene is TRBV4-2, the J gene TRBJ1-2; D is perhaps TRBD1 (5 bases). CDR3 length: 15 residues. CDR1 LGHNA and CDR2 YNFKEQ come from the germline V gene. The ends were cut back, 0 bases at V and 8 bases at J, with 16 bases in the middle. For the CDR3, the DNA is TGTGCCAGCAGCCAAGATGATCGAGACGCAGGGGGCTACACCTTC. This encodes CASSQDDRDAGGYTF.

This sequence joins TRBV28 and TRBJ1-2; 9 nucleotides match TRBD1. With V trimmed by 5 bases and J by 4 bases, 5 bases remained unmatched. Germline V gene sequence: CDR1 MDHEN, CDR2 SYDVKM. This CDR3 is 14 amino acids long. The CDR3 reads CASSMGQGSYGYTF. The DNA of the CDR3 is TGTGCCAGCAGTATGGGACAGGGAAGCTATGGCTACACCTTC.

V is TRBV9 and J is TRBJ2-1; D is undetermined. The CDR3 loop spans 13 amino acids. The V end lost 4 bases, the J end lost 4 bases, and 9 bases lay between the germline ends. The germline V gene has CDR1 SGDLS and CDR2 YYNGEE. In DNA form, the CDR3 reads TGTGCCAGCAGCTCAGTACTATACAATGAGCAGTTCTTC. This encodes CASSSVLYNEQFF.

The table lists this clonotype with a few counts. The chain combines TRBV9 with TRBJ2-5; D gene unclear. The CDR3 extends over 12 amino acids. V shed 2 bases and J shed 0 bases, with 2 bases lying between them. Germline V lookup: CDR1 SGDLS, CDR2 YYNGEE. The CDR3 nucleotides read TGTGCCAGCAGCGTGAACCAAGAGACCCAGTACTTC. This translates into CASSVNQETQYF.

V gene TRBV27 combines with J gene TRBJ1-5; maybe TRBD1 (5 bases). V shed 5 bases and J shed 1 base, with 18 bases lying between them. CDR1 is MNHEY and CDR2 is SMNVEV in the germline V gene (reference sequence). CDR3 length: 17 amino acids. The CDR3 DNA reads TGTGCCAGCAGTGAGAGCTGGGGGGATCGAAGCAATCAGCCCCAGCATTTT. Its translation: CASSESWGDRSNQPQHF.

The chain uses TRBV27 and TRBJ2-1; TRBD2 matches 11 bases. CDR3 length equals 16 residues. J gave up 2 bases and V 4 bases, and 4 bases lay outside the gene matches. Germline values: CDR1 MNHEY, CDR2 SMNVEV (reference sequence). CDR3 DNA sequence: TGTGCCAGCAGTTCCACTAGCGGGGGTCCCTACAATGAGCAGTTCTTC. Protein sequence: CASSSTSGGPYNEQFF.

The chain has TRBV29-1 and TRBJ1-2; 8 nucleotides match TRBD1. The CDR3 runs to 13 residues. J was trimmed by 8 bases and V by 0 bases; bases with no gene match: 5. Germline CDR1 reads SQVTM; CDR2 reads ANQGSEA. The CDR3 protein is CSVEDPDRVGYTF. In DNA form, the CDR3 reads TGCAGCGTTGAAGATCCGGACAGGGTGGGCTACACCTTC.

Here the CDR3 reads CASSLGTAEQYF. CDR3 nucleotides: TGTGCCAGCAGCTTAGGAACCGCCGAGCAGTACTTC. V and J are TRBV7-6 and TRBJ2-7; no clear D. CDR1 and CDR2 (germline): SGHVS, FNYEAQ. The CDR3 loop spans 12 amino acids. The V and J ends lost 1 base and 6 bases respectively, with 7 bases between them.

This clonotype came up a few times. Germline is not matched at one junction end, which may reflect a read error. This chain joins TRBV29-1 and TRBJ2-2, with a weak D call TRBD1 (5 bases). Germline values: CDR1 SQVTM, CDR2 ANQGSEA. CDR3 length: 14 residues. The CDR3 loop reads CSVEGTPNTGELFF. DNA of the CDR3: TGCAGCGTTGAAGGGACACCGAACACTGGGGAGCTGTTTTTT.

The chain links TRBV9 to TRBJ2-3, with 7 bases fitting TRBD2. Germline trimming cut 3 bases from V and 4 bases from J; bases unmatched to any gene: 8. The CDR3 extends over 15 amino acids. CDR1 is SGDLS and CDR2 is YYNGEE in the germline V gene. The CDR3, as DNA: TGTGCCAGCAGCGGAGACGGACTAGTGCCAGATACGCAGTATTTT. This translates into CASSGDGLVPDTQYF. Complete variable domain (other parts from reference TRBV9 and TRBJ2-3): DSGVTQTPKHLITATGQRVTLRCSPRSGDLSVYWYQQSLDQGLQFLIQYYNGEERAKGNILERFSAQQFPDLHSELNLSSLELGDSALYFCASSGDGLVPDTQYFGPGTRLTVL.

The chain carries TRBV12-3 or TRBV12-4 and TRBJ2-2; 8 bases agree with TRBD2. With V trimmed by 4 bases and J by 1 base, 5 bases remained unmatched. This CDR3 spans 16 amino acids. CDR3 amino acids: CASSYPGGVNTGELFF. For the CDR3, the DNA is TGTGCCAGCAGTTATCCGGGGGGGGTGAACACCGGGGAGCTGTTTTTT.

The V and J genes are TRBV27 and TRBJ1-4; TRBD1 is a possible D gene (5 bases). V was cut by 7 bases and J by 0 bases, with 6 bases left in between. The germline V gene encodes CDR1 MNHEY and CDR2 SMNVEV (reference sequence). This CDR3 comprises 13 residues. The chain's CDR3 is CASKGATNEKLFF. DNA for the CDR3: TGTGCCAGCAAAGGGGCAACTAATGAAAAACTGTTTTTT. Filled out from reference TRBV27 and TRBJ1-4, the complete variable domain reads EAQVTQNPRYLITVTGKKLTVTCSQNMNHEYMSWYRQDPGLGLRQIYYSMNVEVTDKGDVPEGYKVSRKEKRNFPLILESPSPNQTSLYFCASKGATNEKLFFGSGTQLSVL.